The rows below give T cell receptor beta chains drawn from one sample of a study of T cell clones after liver transplantation. TCRdb's table, derived via immunoSEQ multiplex PCR, lists solely in-frame clones and lacks some. The data contain more than 95,000 clones, roughly four fifths of them singletons. Here the sequenced sample was CD4+ T cells from blood, taken around 44 months after liver transplant. Receptor source: a human patient who received a liver transplant. Some T cells may be provided by the graft donor. Each CDR3 is given without its conserved first and last residue. Size tells how often a clone was seen (once, few, many) or the class of an expanded clone, and some rows leave it out.

CDR3 protein: ASSVQAVRNEKLF
J gene: TRBJ1-4
V gene: TRBV6-1
clone size: -

CDR3 protein: ASSPSGGLSYEQY
J gene: TRBJ2-7
V gene: TRBV27
clone size: -

CDR3 protein: ASGSGSTDTQY
J gene: TRBJ2-3
V gene: TRBV9
clone size: -

CDR3 protein: ASTDRRGRVQPQH
J gene: TRBJ1-5
V gene: TRBV28
clone size: -

CDR3 protein: ASSEGQGIVEKLF
J gene: TRBJ1-4
V gene: TRBV2
clone size: few

CDR3 protein: ASSSRTSANNEQF
J gene: TRBJ2-1
V gene: TRBV11-3
clone size: -

CDR3 protein: ASTTYGGGTNEKLF
J gene: TRBJ1-4
V gene: TRBV27
clone size: -

CDR3 protein: ASSLGAGAAFNTIY
J gene: TRBJ1-3
V gene: TRBV7-6
clone size: -

CDR3 protein: ASSSQLREAF
J gene: TRBJ1-1
V gene: TRBV7-9
clone size: medium-sized

CDR3 protein: ASNPSGPYEQY
J gene: TRBJ2-7
V gene: TRBV2
clone size: -

CDR3 protein: ASSLTGTEGEKLF
J gene: TRBJ1-4
V gene: TRBV5-1
clone size: -

CDR3 protein: ASSHSIGGTEAF
J gene: TRBJ1-1
V gene: TRBV7-2
clone size: once

CDR3 protein: ASSSVRDRTYEQY
J gene: TRBJ2-7
V gene: TRBV27
clone size: few

CDR3 protein: ATSSHRDTHGYT
J gene: TRBJ1-2
V gene: TRBV15
clone size: -

CDR3 protein: ASSVATGDSGANVLT
J gene: TRBJ2-6
V gene: TRBV9
clone size: -

CDR3 protein: ASSLGQGSTGELF
J gene: TRBJ2-2
V gene: TRBV5-4
clone size: -

CDR3 protein: ACPLRDRVYNEQF
J gene: TRBJ2-1
V gene: TRBV30
clone size: -

CDR3 protein: ASRWSSYNSPLH
J gene: TRBJ1-6
V gene: TRBV19
clone size: -

CDR3 protein: AWGRDSRSWEAF
J gene: TRBJ1-1
V gene: TRBV30
clone size: -

CDR3 protein: ASSLGTAGEAF
J gene: TRBJ1-1
V gene: TRBV5-1
clone size: few

CDR3 protein: ASSGGARVTEAF
J gene: TRBJ1-1
V gene: TRBV5-6
clone size: -

CDR3 protein: ASSERQRGGDRKNTGELF
J gene: TRBJ2-2
V gene: TRBV27
clone size: few

CDR3 protein: ASSPTGGVNYGYT
J gene: TRBJ1-2
V gene: TRBV27
clone size: -

CDR3 protein: ASSTSGTTYNEQF
J gene: TRBJ2-1
V gene: TRBV7-2
clone size: -

CDR3 protein: ASSRGQGAYEQY
J gene: TRBJ2-7
V gene: TRBV4-2
clone size: -

CDR3 protein: ASRRTTEAF
J gene: TRBJ1-1
V gene: TRBV6-1
clone size: few

CDR3 protein: ASSRLAGSLYEQY
J gene: TRBJ2-7
V gene: TRBV4-1
clone size: -

CDR3 protein: ASSLISYNEQF
J gene: TRBJ2-1
V gene: TRBV5-1
clone size: -

CDR3 protein: ASSQQGMNTEAF
J gene: TRBJ1-1
V gene: TRBV4-1
clone size: -

CDR3 protein: ASSQGLAGVPGTDTQY
J gene: TRBJ2-3
V gene: TRBV5-4
clone size: -

CDR3 protein: ASSLYREQY
J gene: TRBJ2-7
V gene: TRBV7-2
clone size: many

CDR3 protein: ASSSGQGGHTGNTIY
J gene: TRBJ1-3
V gene: TRBV7-4
clone size: -

CDR3 protein: ASSPQGLQDNTIY
J gene: TRBJ1-3
V gene: TRBV7-9
clone size: once

CDR3 protein: ASSSKGARRNYGYT
J gene: TRBJ1-2
V gene: TRBV5-6
clone size: -

CDR3 protein: ASRQPGAGETQY
J gene: TRBJ2-5
V gene: TRBV25-1
clone size: -

CDR3 protein: ASKGNTEAF
J gene: TRBJ1-1
V gene: TRBV28
clone size: -

CDR3 protein: ASSLSDLYGYT
J gene: TRBJ1-2
V gene: TRBV5-1
clone size: -

CDR3 protein: ASKSQGAGLNNEQF
J gene: TRBJ2-1
V gene: TRBV2
clone size: -

CDR3 protein: ASSWTSGRAGGELF
J gene: TRBJ2-2
V gene: TRBV2
clone size: -

CDR3 protein: ASRMPGGHEQY
J gene: TRBJ2-7
V gene: TRBV6-5
clone size: -

CDR3 protein: ASGLWVISYEQY
J gene: TRBJ2-7
V gene: TRBV28
clone size: -

CDR3 protein: ASSLVVAGAGELF
J gene: TRBJ2-2
V gene: TRBV7-2
clone size: -

CDR3 protein: ASSLRPNRGPYYEQY
J gene: TRBJ2-7
V gene: TRBV27
clone size: -

CDR3 protein: ASTPGQGPNQPQH
J gene: TRBJ1-5
V gene: TRBV2
clone size: -

CDR3 protein: ASTQGSSNQPQH
J gene: TRBJ1-5
V gene: TRBV7-8
clone size: -

CDR3 protein: ASSGSPLTGVTTGELF
J gene: TRBJ2-2
V gene: TRBV7-8
clone size: -

CDR3 protein: ASSSGGSPGTDTQY
J gene: TRBJ2-3
V gene: TRBV11-2
clone size: -

CDR3 protein: ASSGGQENTNYGYT
J gene: TRBJ1-2
V gene: TRBV2
clone size: -